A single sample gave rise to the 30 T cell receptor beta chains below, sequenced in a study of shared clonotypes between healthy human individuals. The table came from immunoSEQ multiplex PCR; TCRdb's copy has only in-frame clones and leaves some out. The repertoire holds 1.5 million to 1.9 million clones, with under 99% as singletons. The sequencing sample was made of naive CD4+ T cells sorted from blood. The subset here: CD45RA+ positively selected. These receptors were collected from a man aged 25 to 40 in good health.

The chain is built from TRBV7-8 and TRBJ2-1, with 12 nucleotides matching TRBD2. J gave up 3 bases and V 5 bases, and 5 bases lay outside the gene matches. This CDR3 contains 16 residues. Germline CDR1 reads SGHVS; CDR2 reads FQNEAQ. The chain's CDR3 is CASSLLAGGRYNEQFF. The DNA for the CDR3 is TGTGCCAGCAGCCTACTAGCGGGAGGACGCTACAATGAGCAGTTCTTC.

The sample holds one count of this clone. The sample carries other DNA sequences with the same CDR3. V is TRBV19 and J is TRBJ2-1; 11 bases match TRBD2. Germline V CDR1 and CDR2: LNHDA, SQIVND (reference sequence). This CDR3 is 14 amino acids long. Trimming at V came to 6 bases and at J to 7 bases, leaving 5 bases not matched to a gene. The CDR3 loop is CASSTSGRGNEQFF. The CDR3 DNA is TGTGCCAGTAGCACTAGCGGGAGAGGGAATGAGCAGTTCTTC.

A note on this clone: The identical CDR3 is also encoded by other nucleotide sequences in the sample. The CDR3 DNA sequence: TGTGCCAGCAGGGAACAGCGTTTGAACACTGAAGCTTTCTTT. Amino acid sequence: CASREQRLNTEAFF. The rearrangement uses TRBV2 and TRBJ1-1, with D hard to call. V lost 6 bases, J lost 0 bases, and 11 bases lay in between. This CDR3 spans 14 amino acids. The germline CDR1 and CDR2 sequences are SNHLY and FYNNEI.

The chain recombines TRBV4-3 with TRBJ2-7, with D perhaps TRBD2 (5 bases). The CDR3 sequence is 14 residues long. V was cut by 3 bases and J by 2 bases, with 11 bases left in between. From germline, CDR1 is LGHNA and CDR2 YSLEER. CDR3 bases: TGCGCCAGCAGCCACAACAGCGGTACCTACGAGCAGTACTTC. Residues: CASSHNSGTYEQYF.

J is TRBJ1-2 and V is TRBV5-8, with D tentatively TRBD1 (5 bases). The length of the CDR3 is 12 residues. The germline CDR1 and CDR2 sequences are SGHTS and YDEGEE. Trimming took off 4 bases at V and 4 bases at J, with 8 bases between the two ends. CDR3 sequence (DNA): TGTGCCAGCAGCCCTGGGGGCTATGGCTACACCTTC. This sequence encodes CASSPGGYGYTF.

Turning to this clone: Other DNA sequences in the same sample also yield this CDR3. The CDR3, as DNA: TGTGCCAGCAAATTAGAGTCGGCCGTCACTGGGGAGCTGTTTTTT. Encoded protein: CASKLESAVTGELFF. The rearrangement links TRBV27 to TRBJ2-2; D is uncertain. V lost 7 bases and J lost 8, with 20 bases in between. CDR3 length: 15 residues. The germline gives CDR1 MNHEY, CDR2 SMNVEV (reference sequence).

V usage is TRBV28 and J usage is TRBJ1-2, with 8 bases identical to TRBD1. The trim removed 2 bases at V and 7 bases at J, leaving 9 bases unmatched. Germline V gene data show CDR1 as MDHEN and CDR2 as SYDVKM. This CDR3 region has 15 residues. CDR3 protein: CASSLRVPGGGGYTF. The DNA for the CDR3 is TGTGCCAGCAGTTTACGTGTACCAGGGGGCGGTGGCTACACCTTC.

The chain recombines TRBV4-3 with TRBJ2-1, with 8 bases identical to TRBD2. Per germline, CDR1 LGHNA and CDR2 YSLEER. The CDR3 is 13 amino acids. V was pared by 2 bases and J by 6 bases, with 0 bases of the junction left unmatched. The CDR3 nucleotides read TGCGCCAGCAGCCAACTAGCGGGCAATGAGCAGTTCTTC. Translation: CASSQLAGNEQFF.

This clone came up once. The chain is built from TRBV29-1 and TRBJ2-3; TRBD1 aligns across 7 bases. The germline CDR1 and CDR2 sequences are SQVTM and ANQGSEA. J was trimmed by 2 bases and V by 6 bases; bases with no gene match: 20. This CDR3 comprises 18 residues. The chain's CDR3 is CSVLPRYDRAVNTDTQYF. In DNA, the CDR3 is TGCAGCGTCCTTCCTAGATACGACAGGGCGGTAAACACAGATACGCAGTATTTT.

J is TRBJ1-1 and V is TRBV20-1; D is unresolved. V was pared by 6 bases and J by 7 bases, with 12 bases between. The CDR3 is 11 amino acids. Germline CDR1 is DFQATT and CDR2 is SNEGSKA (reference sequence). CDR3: CSANPRIEAFF. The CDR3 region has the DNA TGCAGTGCGAACCCCAGGATTGAAGCTTTCTTT.

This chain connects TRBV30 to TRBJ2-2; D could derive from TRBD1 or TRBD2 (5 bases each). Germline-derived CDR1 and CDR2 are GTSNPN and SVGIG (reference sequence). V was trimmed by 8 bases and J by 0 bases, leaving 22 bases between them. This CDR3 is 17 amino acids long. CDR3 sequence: CARNTGTKFANTGELFF. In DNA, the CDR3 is TGTGCCCGAAACACGGGGACCAAATTCGCGAACACCGGGGAGCTGTTTTTT.

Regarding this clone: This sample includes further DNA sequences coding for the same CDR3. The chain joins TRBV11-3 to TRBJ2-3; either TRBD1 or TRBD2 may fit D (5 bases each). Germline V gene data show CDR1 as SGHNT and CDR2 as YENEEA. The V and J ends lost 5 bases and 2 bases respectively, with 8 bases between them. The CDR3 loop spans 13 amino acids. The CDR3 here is CASSPGTTDTQYF. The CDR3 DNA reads TGTGCCAGCAGCCCGGGGACCACAGATACGCAGTATTTT.

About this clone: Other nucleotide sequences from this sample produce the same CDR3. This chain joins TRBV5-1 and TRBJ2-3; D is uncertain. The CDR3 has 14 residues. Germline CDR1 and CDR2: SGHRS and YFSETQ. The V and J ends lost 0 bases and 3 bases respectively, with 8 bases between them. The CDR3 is CASSLAVGTDTQYF. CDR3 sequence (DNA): TGCGCCAGCAGCTTGGCGGTCGGAACAGATACGCAGTATTTT.

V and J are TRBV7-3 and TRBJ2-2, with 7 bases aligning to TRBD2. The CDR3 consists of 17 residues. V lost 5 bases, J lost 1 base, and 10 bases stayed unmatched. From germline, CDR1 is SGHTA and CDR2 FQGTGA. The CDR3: CASSPPGVAGNTGELFF. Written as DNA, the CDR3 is TGTGCCAGCAGCCCCCCTGGGGTAGCGGGGAACACCGGGGAGCTGTTTTTT.

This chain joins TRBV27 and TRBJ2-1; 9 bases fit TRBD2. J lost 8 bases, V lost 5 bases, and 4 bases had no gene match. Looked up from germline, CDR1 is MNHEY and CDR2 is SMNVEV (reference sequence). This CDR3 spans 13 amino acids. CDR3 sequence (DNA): TGTGCCAGCAGTGCGGGAGGGCCCCATGAGCAGTTCTTC. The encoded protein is CASSAGGPHEQFF.

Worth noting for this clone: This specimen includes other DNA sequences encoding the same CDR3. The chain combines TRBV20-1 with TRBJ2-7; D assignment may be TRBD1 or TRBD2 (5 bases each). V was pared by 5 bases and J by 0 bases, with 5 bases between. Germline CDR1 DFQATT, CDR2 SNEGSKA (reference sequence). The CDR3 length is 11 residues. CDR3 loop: CSAGTSYEQYF. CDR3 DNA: TGCAGTGCTGGGACCTCCTACGAGCAGTACTTC.

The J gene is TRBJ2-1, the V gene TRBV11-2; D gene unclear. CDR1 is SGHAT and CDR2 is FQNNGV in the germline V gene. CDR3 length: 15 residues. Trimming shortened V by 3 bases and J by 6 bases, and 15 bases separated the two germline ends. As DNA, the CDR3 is TGTGCCAGCAGCTTGACATGGGCGGTTTCCAATGAGCAGTTCTTC. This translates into CASSLTWAVSNEQFF.

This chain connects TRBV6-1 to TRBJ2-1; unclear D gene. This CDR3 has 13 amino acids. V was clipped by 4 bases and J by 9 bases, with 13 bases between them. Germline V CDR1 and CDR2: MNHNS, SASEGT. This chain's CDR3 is CASSASRGGEQFF. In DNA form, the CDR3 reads TGTGCCAGCAGTGCCTCTAGAGGTGGTGAGCAGTTCTTC.

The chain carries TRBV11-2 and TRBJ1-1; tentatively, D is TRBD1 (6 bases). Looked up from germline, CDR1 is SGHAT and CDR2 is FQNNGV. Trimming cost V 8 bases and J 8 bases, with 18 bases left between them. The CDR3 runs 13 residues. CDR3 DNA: TGTGCCAGCGCCAAGACGAGGACAGAAGAAGCTTTCTTT. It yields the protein CASAKTRTEEAFF.

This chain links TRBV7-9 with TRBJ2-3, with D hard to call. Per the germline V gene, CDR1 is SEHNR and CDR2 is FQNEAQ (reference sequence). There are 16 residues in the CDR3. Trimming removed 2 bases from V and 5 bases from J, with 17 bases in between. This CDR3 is CASSLRQASGGDTQYF. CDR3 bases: TGTGCCAGCAGCTTAAGGCAGGCCTCGGGCGGAGATACGCAGTATTTT.

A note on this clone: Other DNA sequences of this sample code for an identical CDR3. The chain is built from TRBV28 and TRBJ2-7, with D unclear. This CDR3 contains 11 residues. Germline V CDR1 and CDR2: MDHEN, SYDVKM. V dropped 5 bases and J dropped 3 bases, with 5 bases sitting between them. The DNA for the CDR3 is TGTGCCAGCAGTACGTTCTACGAGCAGTACTTC. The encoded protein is CASSTFYEQYF.

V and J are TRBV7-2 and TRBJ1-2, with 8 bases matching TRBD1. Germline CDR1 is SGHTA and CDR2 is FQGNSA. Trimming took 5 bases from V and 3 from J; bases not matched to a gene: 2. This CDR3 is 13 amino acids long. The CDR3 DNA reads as TGTGCCAGCAGCCGGGGACAGGACTATGGCTACACCTTC. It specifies CASSRGQDYGYTF.

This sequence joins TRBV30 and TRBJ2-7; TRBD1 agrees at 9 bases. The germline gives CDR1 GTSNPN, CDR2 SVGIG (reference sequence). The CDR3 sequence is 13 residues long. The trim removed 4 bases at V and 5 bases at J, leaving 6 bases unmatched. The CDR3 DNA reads TGTGCCTGGACCCGACAGGGGGTGAACGAGCAGTACTTC. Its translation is CAWTRQGVNEQYF.

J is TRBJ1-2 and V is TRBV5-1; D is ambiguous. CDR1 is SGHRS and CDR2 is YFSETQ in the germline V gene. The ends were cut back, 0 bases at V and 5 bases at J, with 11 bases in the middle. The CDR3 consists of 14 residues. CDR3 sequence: CASSLALDKYGYTF. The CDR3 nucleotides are TGCGCCAGCAGCTTGGCCCTAGACAAGTATGGCTACACCTTC.

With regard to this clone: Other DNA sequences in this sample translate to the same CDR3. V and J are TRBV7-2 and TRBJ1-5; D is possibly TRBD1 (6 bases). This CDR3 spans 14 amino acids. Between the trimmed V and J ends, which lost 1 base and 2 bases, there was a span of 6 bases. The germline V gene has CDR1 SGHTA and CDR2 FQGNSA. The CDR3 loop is CASSLDRGNQPQHF. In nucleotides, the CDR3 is TGTGCCAGCAGCTTAGACAGGGGCAATCAGCCCCAGCATTTT.

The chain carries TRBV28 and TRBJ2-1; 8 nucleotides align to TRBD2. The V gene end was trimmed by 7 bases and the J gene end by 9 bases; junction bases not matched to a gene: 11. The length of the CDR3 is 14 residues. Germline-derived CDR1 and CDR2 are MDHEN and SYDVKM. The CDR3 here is CASTHTGGVGEQFF. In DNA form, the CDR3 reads TGTGCCAGCACCCATACGGGAGGGGTAGGTGAGCAGTTCTTC.

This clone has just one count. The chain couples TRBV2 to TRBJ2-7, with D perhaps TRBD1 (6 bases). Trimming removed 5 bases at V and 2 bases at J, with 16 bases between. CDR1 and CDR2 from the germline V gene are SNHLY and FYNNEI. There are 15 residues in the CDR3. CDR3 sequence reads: CASSQGSRVAYEQYF. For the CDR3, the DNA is TGTGCCAGCAGTCAGGGGAGCAGGGTCGCCTACGAGCAGTACTTC. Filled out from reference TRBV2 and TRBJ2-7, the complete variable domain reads EPEVTQTPSHQVTQMGQEVILRCVPISNHLYFYWYRQILGQKVEFLVSFYNNEISEKSEIFDDQFSVERPDGSNFTLKIRSTKLEDSAMYFCASSQGSRVAYEQYFGPGTRLTVT.

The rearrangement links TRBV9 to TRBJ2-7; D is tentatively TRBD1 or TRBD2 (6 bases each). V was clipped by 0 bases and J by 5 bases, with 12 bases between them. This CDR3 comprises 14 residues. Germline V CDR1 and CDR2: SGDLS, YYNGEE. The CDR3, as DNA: TGTGCCAGCAGCGTAGATCAGGGGAGGAACGAGCAGTACTTC. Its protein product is CASSVDQGRNEQYF.

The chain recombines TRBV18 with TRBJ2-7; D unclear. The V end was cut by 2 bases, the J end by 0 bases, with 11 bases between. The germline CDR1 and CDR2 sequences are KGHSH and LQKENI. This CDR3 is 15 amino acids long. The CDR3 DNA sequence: TGTGCCAGCTCACCAAATGCTGTTTTCTCCTACGAGCAGTACTTC. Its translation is CASSPNAVFSYEQYF.

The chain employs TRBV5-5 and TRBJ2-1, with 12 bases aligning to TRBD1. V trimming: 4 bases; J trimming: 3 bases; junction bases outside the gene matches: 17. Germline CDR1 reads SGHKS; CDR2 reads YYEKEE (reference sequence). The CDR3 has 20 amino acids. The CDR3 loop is CASSQGTGGTGGLNYNEQFF. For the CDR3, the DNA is TGTGCCAGCAGCCAGGGGACAGGGGGCACAGGGGGACTTAACTACAATGAGCAGTTCTTC.